This TCR beta chain was obtained from a study of cytotoxic CD8 clonotypes in ibrutinib-treated CLL. As for the study in general: Mean values per sample were 250,000 to 300,000 productive templates and about 94,000 productive rearrangements. Study-level findings and limits: Public clonotypes were rare and shrank or held steady on treatment.

Assay used: immunoSEQ multiplex PCR; TCRdb lists only in-frame clones, some missing. The sample lists some 200,000 clones, around 72% occurring once. CDR1 is SGDLS, CDR2 YYNGEE, per germline. V shed 0 bases, J shed 4 bases, and the junction held 3 bases outside the gene matches. The CDR3 length is 15 residues. A few counts support this clone. Its antigen is not identified. The source of this sequence is a human donor with chronic lymphocytic leukemia. The genes are TRBV9 and TRBJ2-1; 8 bases line up with TRBD2. Sequencing was performed on PBMCs, taken after 24 months of ibrutinib treatment. The CDR3 bases are TGTGCCAGCAGCGTAGCTGGCGGGAGGTACAATGAGCAGTTCTTC. Translated: CASSVAGGRYNEQFF.